This paragraph covers one TCR beta chain sequence. What it binds is not known. Patients with alopecia areata provided lesional scalp punch biopsies as well as peripheral blood. This entry belongs to a study of CD8+ T cells in alopecia areata. Study-wide context: Treatment ran 6 to 18 months, with 6 months of follow-up afterward. Study-wide results and caveats: Mice showed TCR sharing more clearly than patients did, possibly owing to HLA. Scalp samples also yield sequences from resident alphabeta T cells of normal skin.

CDR3 size: 13 residues. Germline V lookup: CDR1 SQVTM, CDR2 ANQGSEA. The ends were cut back, 5 bases at V and 1 base at J, with 11 bases in the middle. As the sequencing template, cDNA was produced by extracting RNA and reverse transcribing it. TCRdb keeps only in-frame clones here, not all; method: immunoSEQ multiplex PCR. The sample has 200,000 to 250,000 clones; 65% to 70% are singletons. The TCR comes from a human donor with alopecia areata. The material sequenced was CD4+ T cells sorted from blood, taken at week 0. V usage is TRBV29-1 and J usage is TRBJ1-1; D may be TRBD1 (6 bases). The CDR3 reads CSVSEGGNTEAFF. The CDR3 DNA follows: TGCAGCGTTTCGGAGGGGGGGAACACTGAAGCTTTCTTT.